The entry below gives a single T cell receptor (beta chain) sequence along with its context. Only in-frame clones appear in the TCRdb table, and some are missing; sequencing was by immunoSEQ multiplex PCR. Of 50,000 or so clones detected, 80% to 90% appear once; the ten largest clones hold 6% to 7%. The entry originates in a study of blood T cell repertoires in COVID-19. Study details: Some COVID-19 samples were acute and others convalescent; all came from the United States, Italy and Spain. Sample material is recorded as cDNA or gDNA derived from T cells, B-cell-depleted T cells, or PBMCs.

Material for sequencing was peripheral blood. This receptor was identified in a man aged 45-65 years with active COVID-19.

The CDR3 loop is CASSFGAGGYTF. DNA of the CDR3: TGTGCCAGCAGTTTTGGGGCCGGAGGCTACACCTTC. The chain has TRBV12-3 or TRBV12-4 and TRBJ1-2; D possibly corresponds to TRBD1 (5 bases). Trimming took off 3 bases at V and 8 bases at J, with 10 bases between the two ends. CDR3 length: 12 residues.